The T cell receptor beta chain described here comes from a study of shared clonotypes between healthy human individuals. Study donors comprised healthy, HIV-negative adults devoid of recent acute infection or vaccination. The assay was immunoSEQ multiplex PCR, and TCRdb's table has in-frame clones only and misses some. The sample shows about 480,000 clones, 70% to 80% of them seen only once. The CDR3 runs to 16 residues. V lost 1 base, J lost 5 bases, and 17 bases lay in between. The germline CDR1 and CDR2 sequences are SGHVS and FQNEAQ. Source material: PBMCs. This chain joins TRBV7-8 and TRBJ2-5, with TRBD1 as a possible D gene (6 bases). The TCR originated in a woman aged 40 to 50 in good health. Some clones in this sample may be carry-over from other donors' samples. The CDR3 sequence is CASSLVRGTWDETQYF. The CDR3, as DNA: TGTGCCAGCAGCTTAGTTAGGGGGACCTGGGATGAGACCCAGTACTTC.